Given below is one T cell receptor beta chain in context. The sample is drawn from a study of blood T cell repertoires in COVID-19. Germline V lookup: CDR1 SGHDN, CDR2 FVKESK. CDR3 length: 15 amino acids. The J segment lost 7 bases and the V segment lost 6 bases, leaving 13 bases of the junction unmatched. The method was immunoSEQ multiplex PCR; TCRdb's version includes in-frame clones alone and lacks a portion of them. The sample records about 140,000 clones, more than 65% being singletons. This rearrangement joins TRBV14 to TRBJ1-1; 8 nucleotides align to TRBD1. Sequenced sample: peripheral blood. The sequence came from a man aged 60 to 75 with active or convalescent COVID-19. CDR3 region: CASRMPGTGKSEAFF. CDR3 in DNA: TGTGCCAGCAGGATGCCCGGGACAGGAAAAAGTGAAGCTTTCTTT. The full variable domain, rest sourced from reference TRBV14 and TRBJ1-1, is EAGVTQFPSHSVIEKGQTVTLRCDPISGHDNLYWYRRVMGKEIKFLLHFVKESKQDESGMPNNRFLAERTGGTYSTLKVQPAELEDSGVYFCASRMPGTGKSEAFFGQGTRLTVV.